One sample yielded the 16 T cell receptor beta chains listed below, sequenced in a study of T cell responses to AZD1222 COVID-19 vaccine. Sequenced by immunoSEQ multiplex PCR; TCRdb stores in-frame clones only, minus some. Of about 92,000 clones in the sample, 85% to 90% are singletons; the top ten hold around 9.6%. Specimen: peripheral blood, collected on day 0 of AZD1222 vaccination. The receptors shown here come from an adult in good health.

This clone was seen once. The V gene is TRBV2, the J gene TRBJ1-4, with no clear D. V was cut by 6 bases and J by 8 bases, with 10 bases left in between. Germline loops: CDR1 SNHLY, CDR2 FYNNEI. This CDR3 spans 12 amino acids. In DNA, the CDR3 is TGTGCCAGCAGCGAACGGAAGGAAAAACTGTTTTTT. Encoded protein: CASSERKEKLFF.

For the CDR3, the DNA is TGTGCCAGCAGTTACTCGAGGACGCTTACTGAAGCTTTCTTT. This encodes CASSYSRTLTEAFF. This rearrangement joins TRBV6-6 to TRBJ1-1; D remains ambiguous. This CDR3 is 14 amino acids long. Trimming left V 0 bases short and J 5 bases short, with 10 bases between. Per the germline V gene, CDR1 is MNHNY and CDR2 is SVGAGI (reference sequence).

V and J are TRBV6-5 and TRBJ1-2, with unresolved D. The germline V gene has CDR1 MNHEY and CDR2 SVGAGI. This CDR3 has 13 residues. Trimming took 5 bases from V and 6 from J, leaving 13 bases between them. The CDR3 is CASSTPGSNGYTF. For the CDR3, the DNA is TGTGCCAGCAGTACCCCCGGTTCTAATGGCTACACCTTC.

The rearrangement uses TRBV15 and TRBJ2-7, with D perhaps TRBD1 or TRBD2 (5 bases each). The germline V and J ends were trimmed by 3 bases and 6 bases, with 15 bases remaining between them. The germline CDR1 and CDR2 sequences are LNHNV and YYDKDF (reference sequence). This CDR3 region has 14 residues. The DNA for the CDR3 is TGTGCCACCAGCAGGAGGGCAGGGTCGGGCGAGCAGTACTTC. Its translation: CATSRRAGSGEQYF.

This sequence joins TRBV12-3 or TRBV12-4 and TRBJ2-1, with D possibly being TRBD2 (6 bases). Trimming pared 7 bases from V and 15 bases from J, leaving 19 bases between. The CDR3 consists of 12 residues. The CDR3 nucleotides are TGTGCCAGCACCACCCTTGGGGGACTGGTGTTCTTC. It is translated as CASTTLGGLVFF.

The V call is TRBV19, the J call TRBJ1-5, with TRBD1 matching 9 bases. The V gene's germline CDR1 is LNHDA and CDR2 SQIVND (reference sequence). The CDR3 is 15 amino acids. The trim removed 8 bases at V and 2 bases at J, leaving 7 bases unmatched. This CDR3 is CASDLTGGGNQPQHF. CDR3 nucleotide sequence: TGTGCCAGTGACCTGACAGGGGGAGGCAATCAGCCCCAGCATTTT.

As DNA, the CDR3 is TGTGCCAGTAGCTCTCAGGGGGCGGGTGGAGAGACCCAGTACTTC. Its translation: CASSSQGAGGETQYF. The chain is built from TRBV19 and TRBJ2-5; 8 bases match TRBD1. The V gene's germline CDR1 is LNHDA and CDR2 SQIVND (reference sequence). Germline trimming cut 6 bases from V and 4 bases from J; bases unmatched to any gene: 10. The CDR3 spans 15 residues.

The chain links TRBV6-5 to TRBJ2-5; 7 bases are a match to TRBD1. CDR1 is MNHEY, CDR2 SVGAGI, per germline. V gave up 2 bases and J gave up 2 bases; unmatched junction bases: 8. There are 16 residues in the CDR3. This CDR3 reads CASSYTPTGAQETQYF. CDR3 bases: TGTGCCAGCAGTTACACCCCTACAGGGGCGCAAGAGACCCAGTACTTC.

The chain has TRBV12-3 or TRBV12-4 and TRBJ1-2; D is undetermined. The ends were cut back, 9 bases at V and 1 base at J, with 9 bases in the middle. The CDR3 contains 12 residues. CDR3 sequence: CARHRGNYGYTF. CDR3 DNA sequence: TGTGCCAGACACCGGGGTAACTATGGCTACACCTTC.

The rearrangement links TRBV19 to TRBJ2-1; perhaps TRBD2 as D (8 bases). CDR1 and CDR2 (germline): LNHDA, SQIVND (reference sequence). The CDR3 has 17 amino acids. V was shortened by 7 bases and J by 7 bases, with 26 bases between the two germline ends. CDR3 loop: CASIHTRGREAMNEQFF. Here the CDR3 DNA reads TGTGCCAGTATCCATACAAGGGGGCGGGAGGCTATGAATGAGCAGTTCTTC.

The chain links TRBV18 to TRBJ2-5; D unclear. V dropped 8 bases and J dropped 5 bases, with 12 bases sitting between them. Germline V lookup: CDR1 KGHSH, CDR2 LQKENI. There are 12 residues in the CDR3. The chain's CDR3 is CASLGSGETQYF. The CDR3 DNA reads as TGTGCCAGCCTGGGGTCCGGCGAGACCCAGTACTTC.

The chain has TRBV6-1 and TRBJ2-2; either TRBD1 or TRBD2 may fit D (5 bases each). Trimming removed 4 bases from V and 0 bases from J, with 15 bases in between. The length of the CDR3 is 17 residues. Germline CDR1 MNHNS, CDR2 SASEGT. The CDR3 DNA reads TGTGCCAGCAGTGGCCGGGACGGACTCCCGAACACCGGGGAGCTGTTTTTT. This codes for CASSGRDGLPNTGELFF.

The J gene is TRBJ2-1, the V gene TRBV30, with a tentative D call TRBD1 (7 bases). The CDR3 contains 14 residues. V was trimmed by 8 bases and J by 0 bases, leaving 14 bases between them. The germline gives CDR1 GTSNPN, CDR2 SVGIG (reference sequence). CDR3 sequence reads: CALGGDSSYNEQFF. The CDR3 DNA reads as TGTGCCCTTGGCGGGGACAGCTCCTACAATGAGCAGTTCTTC.

The J gene is TRBJ2-7, the V gene TRBV3-1 (or the pseudogene TRBV3-2); no clear D. V was pared by 11 bases and J by 3 bases, with 14 bases between. Germline CDR1 LGHDT, CDR2 YNNKEL (reference sequence). The CDR3 is 12 residues long. The CDR3 is CASSPHVYEQYF. CDR3 coding DNA: TGTGCCTCTAGTCCCCACGTCTACGAGCAGTACTTC.

Turning to this clone: At one end the junction does not follow the germline gene, possibly because of a read error. This sequence joins TRBV5-1 and TRBJ1-2; D gene ambiguous. CDR1 is SGHRS, CDR2 YFSETQ, per germline. This CDR3 has 14 amino acids. Here the CDR3 DNA reads TGCGCCACCAGCTCGGCCGGAGATAACTATGGCTACACCTTC. It yields the protein CATSSAGDNYGYTF.

CDR3 protein: CASRLTGELFF. The CDR3 coding sequence is TGTGCCAGCAGACTCACCGGGGAGCTGTTTTTT. The genes are TRBV2 and TRBJ2-2; D gene uncertain. The CDR3 is 11 residues long. Germline V gives CDR1 SNHLY, CDR2 FYNNEI. V was clipped by 6 bases and J by 4 bases, with 3 bases between them.